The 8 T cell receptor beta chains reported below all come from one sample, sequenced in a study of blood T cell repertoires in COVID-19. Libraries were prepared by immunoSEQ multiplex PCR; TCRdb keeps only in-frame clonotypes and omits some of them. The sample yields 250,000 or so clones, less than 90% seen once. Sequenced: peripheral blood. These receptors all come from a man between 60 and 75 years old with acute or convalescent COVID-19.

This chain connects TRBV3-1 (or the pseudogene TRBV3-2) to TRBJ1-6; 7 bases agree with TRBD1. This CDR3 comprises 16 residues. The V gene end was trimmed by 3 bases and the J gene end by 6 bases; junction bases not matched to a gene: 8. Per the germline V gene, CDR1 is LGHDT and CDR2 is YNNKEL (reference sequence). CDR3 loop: CASSQGQRRGNSPLHF. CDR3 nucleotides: TGTGCCAGCAGCCAGGGACAGCGGAGGGGTAATTCACCCCTCCACTTT.

As DNA, the CDR3 is TGTGCCAGCAGCTTAGGGCGTCCTTCCGGGAAAGCCGGGGAGCTGTTTTTT. It specifies CASSLGRPSGKAGELFF. The chain combines TRBV7-3 with TRBJ2-2, with a possible D match to TRBD2 (5 bases). Germline CDR1 SGHTA, CDR2 FQGTGA. V lost 2 bases, J lost 6 bases, and 19 bases lay in between. This CDR3 comprises 17 residues.

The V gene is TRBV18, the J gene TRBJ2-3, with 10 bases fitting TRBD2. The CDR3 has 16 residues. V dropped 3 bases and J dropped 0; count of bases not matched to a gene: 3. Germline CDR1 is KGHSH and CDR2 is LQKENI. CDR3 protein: CASSPGLALSTDTQYF. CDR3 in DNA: TGTGCCAGCTCACCGGGACTAGCGTTAAGCACAGATACGCAGTATTTT.

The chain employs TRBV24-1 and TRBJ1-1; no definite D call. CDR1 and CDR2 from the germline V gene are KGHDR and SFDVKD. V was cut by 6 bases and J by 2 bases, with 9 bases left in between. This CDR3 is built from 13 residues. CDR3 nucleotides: TGTGCCACCAGTTCGGCGGGAAACACTGAAGCTTTCTTT. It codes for CATSSAGNTEAFF.

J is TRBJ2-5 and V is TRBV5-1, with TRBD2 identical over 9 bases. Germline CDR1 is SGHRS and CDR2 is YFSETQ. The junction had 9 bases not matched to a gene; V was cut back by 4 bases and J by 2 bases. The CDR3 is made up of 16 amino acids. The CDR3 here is CASSVTSSGVQETQYF. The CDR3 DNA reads TGCGCCAGCAGCGTCACATCTAGCGGGGTTCAAGAGACCCAGTACTTC.

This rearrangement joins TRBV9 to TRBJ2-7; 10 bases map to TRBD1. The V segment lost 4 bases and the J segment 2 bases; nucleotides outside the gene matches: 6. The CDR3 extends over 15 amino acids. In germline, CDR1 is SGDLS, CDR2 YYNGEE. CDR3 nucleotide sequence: TGTGCCAGCAGCTCAAGGGACAGGGGTACCTACGAGCAGTACTTC. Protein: CASSSRDRGTYEQYF.

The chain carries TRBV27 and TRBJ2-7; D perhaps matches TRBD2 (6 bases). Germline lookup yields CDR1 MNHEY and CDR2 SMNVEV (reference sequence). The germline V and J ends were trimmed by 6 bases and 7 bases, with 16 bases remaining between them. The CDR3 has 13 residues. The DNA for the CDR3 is TGTGCCAGCAGCCGAACGGGGACTCCGGAGCAGTACTTC. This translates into CASSRTGTPEQYF.

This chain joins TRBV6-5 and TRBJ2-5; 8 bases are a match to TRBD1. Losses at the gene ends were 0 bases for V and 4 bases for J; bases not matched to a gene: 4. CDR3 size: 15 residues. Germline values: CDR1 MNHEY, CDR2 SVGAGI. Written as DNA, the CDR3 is TGTGCCAGCAGTTACTCGTGGACAGGGCGAGAGACCCAGTACTTC. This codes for CASSYSWTGRETQYF.